The 8 T cell receptor beta chains below were found in one sample sequenced in a study of graft-versus-host responses after intestinal transplantation. Sequenced by immunoSEQ multiplex PCR; TCRdb stores in-frame clones only, minus some. The data show approximately 85,000 clones, approximately 89% seen once. No antigen has been identified for these receptors. Sequences were derived from unstimulated CD8+ T cells sorted from spleen or lymph node cells, sampled before transplant. The receptors were gathered from a human donor who was the organ donor for an intestinal transplant.

The chain recombines TRBV7-8 with TRBJ2-1, with 10 positions matching TRBD2. There are 18 residues in the CDR3. V shed 2 bases and J 4 bases; nucleotides not matched to a gene: 11. From germline, CDR1 is SGHVS and CDR2 FQNEAQ. The CDR3 is CASSLLSGRARWYNEQFF. In DNA form, the CDR3 reads TGTGCCAGCAGCTTATTAAGCGGGAGGGCTCGATGGTACAATGAGCAGTTCTTC.

This clone was seen just once. The chain carries TRBV7-9 and TRBJ1-1, with TRBD1 matching 9 bases. Germline loops: CDR1 SEHNR, CDR2 FQNEAQ (reference sequence). CDR3 length: 14 amino acids. Trimming at V came to 5 bases and at J to 5 bases, leaving 6 bases not matched to a gene. The CDR3 loop reads CASSLGQGTTEAFF. CDR3 nucleotides: TGTGCCAGCAGCCTGGGACAGGGAACGACTGAAGCTTTCTTT.

This clone has a single count. This chain uses TRBV6-1 with TRBJ2-3; 8 nucleotides match TRBD2. Germline CDR1 MNHNS, CDR2 SASEGT. This CDR3 is built from 14 residues. The J segment lost 2 bases and the V segment lost 5 bases, leaving 3 bases of the junction unmatched. The CDR3 is CASSLAGTTDTQYF. Here the CDR3 DNA reads TGTGCCAGCAGTTTAGCGGGGACCACAGATACGCAGTATTTT.

This sequence joins TRBV20-1 and TRBJ2-1; no reliable D call. Trimming shortened V by 6 bases and J by 4 bases, and 4 bases separated the two germline ends. The CDR3 sequence is 10 residues long. The germline gives CDR1 DFQATT, CDR2 SNEGSKA (reference sequence). The CDR3: CSAGYNEQFF. The CDR3 bases are TGCAGTGCGGGGTACAATGAGCAGTTCTTC.

V and J are TRBV9 and TRBJ1-4, with D unresolved. V was pared by 4 bases and J by 8 bases, with 6 bases between. The germline V gene has CDR1 SGDLS and CDR2 YYNGEE. The CDR3 loop spans 11 amino acids. Here the CDR3 reads CASSRGEKLFF. DNA for the CDR3: TGTGCCAGCAGCCGTGGGGAAAAACTGTTTTTT.

The CDR3 coding sequence is TGTGCCAGCAGCTGGTCAGGGACCGCGGGGACTGAAGCTTTCTTT. Amino acids: CASSWSGTAGTEAFF. The rearrangement uses TRBV5-4 and TRBJ1-1; possibly TRBD1 for D (5 bases). V gave up 3 bases and J gave up 5 bases, with 17 bases separating them. The CDR3 contains 15 residues. From germline, CDR1 is SGHNT and CDR2 YYREEE (reference sequence). Filled out from reference TRBV5-4 and TRBJ1-1, the complete variable domain reads ETGVTQSPTHLIKTRGQQVTLRCSSQSGHNTVSWYQQALGQGPQFIFQYYREEENGRGNFPPRFSGLQFPNYSSELNVNALELDDSALYLCASSWSGTAGTEAFFGQGTRLTVV.

The chain recombines TRBV2 with TRBJ1-2; D gene uncertain. V lost 5 bases and J 7 bases, leaving 17 bases between the germline ends. The germline CDR1 and CDR2 sequences are SNHLY and FYNNEI. CDR3 length: 14 residues. CDR3 loop: CASSLSDDALGYTF. CDR3 nucleotides: TGTGCCAGCAGTCTATCAGACGACGCCCTTGGCTACACCTTC.

This clone appeared once. The V gene is TRBV4-1, the J gene TRBJ1-1, with a tentative D call TRBD1 (6 bases). The CDR3 length is 16 residues. Trimming cost V 4 bases and J 3 bases, with 18 bases left between them. The V gene's germline CDR1 is MGHRA and CDR2 YSYEKL. DNA of the CDR3: TGCGCCAGCAGCCCCCGGCGGGGGCCCTCGTACACTGAAGCTTTCTTT. Its translation is CASSPRRGPSYTEAFF.